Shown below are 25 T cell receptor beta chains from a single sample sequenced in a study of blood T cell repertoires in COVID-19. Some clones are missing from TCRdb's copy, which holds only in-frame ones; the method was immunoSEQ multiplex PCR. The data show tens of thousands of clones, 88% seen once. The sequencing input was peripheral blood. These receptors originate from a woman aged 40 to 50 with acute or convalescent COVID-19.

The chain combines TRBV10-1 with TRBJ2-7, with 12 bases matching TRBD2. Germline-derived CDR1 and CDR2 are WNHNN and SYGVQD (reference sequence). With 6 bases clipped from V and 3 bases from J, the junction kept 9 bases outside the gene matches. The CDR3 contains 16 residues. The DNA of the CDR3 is TGCGCCAGCAGCCCCGCTCTAGCGGGAGGGTACTACGAGCAGTACTTC. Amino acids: CASSPALAGGYYEQYF.

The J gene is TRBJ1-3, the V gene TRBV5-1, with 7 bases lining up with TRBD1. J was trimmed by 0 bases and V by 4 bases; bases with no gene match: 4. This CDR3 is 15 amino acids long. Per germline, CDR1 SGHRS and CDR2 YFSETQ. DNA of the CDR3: TGCGCCAGCAGCCGCGACAGGGTCTCTGGAAACACCATATATTTT. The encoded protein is CASSRDRVSGNTIYF. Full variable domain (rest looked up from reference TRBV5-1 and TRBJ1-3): KAGVTQTPRYLIKTRGQQVTLSCSPISGHRSVSWYQQTPGQGLQFLFEYFSETQRNKGNFPGRFSGRQFSNSRSEMNVSTLELGDSALYLCASSRDRVSGNTIYFGEGSWLTVV.

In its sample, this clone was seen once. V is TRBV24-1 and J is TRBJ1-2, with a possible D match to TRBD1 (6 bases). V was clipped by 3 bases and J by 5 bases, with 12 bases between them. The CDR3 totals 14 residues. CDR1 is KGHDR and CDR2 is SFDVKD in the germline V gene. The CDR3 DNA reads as TGTGCCACCAGTGATCCGGACAGCCGATATGGCTACACCTTC. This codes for CATSDPDSRYGYTF.

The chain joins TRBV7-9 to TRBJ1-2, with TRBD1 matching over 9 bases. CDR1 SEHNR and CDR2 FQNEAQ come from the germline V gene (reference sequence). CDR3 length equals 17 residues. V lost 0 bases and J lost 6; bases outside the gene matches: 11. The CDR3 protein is CASSLALPGTGLNGYTF. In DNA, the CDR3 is TGTGCCAGCAGCTTAGCGCTCCCCGGGACAGGGTTAAATGGCTACACCTTC.

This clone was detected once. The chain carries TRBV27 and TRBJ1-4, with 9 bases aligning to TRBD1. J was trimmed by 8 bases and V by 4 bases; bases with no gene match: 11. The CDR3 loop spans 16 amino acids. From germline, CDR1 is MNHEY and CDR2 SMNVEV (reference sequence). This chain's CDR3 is CASSSPTQGAVEKLFF. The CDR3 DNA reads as TGTGCCAGCAGTTCCCCCACACAGGGGGCAGTAGAAAAACTGTTTTTT. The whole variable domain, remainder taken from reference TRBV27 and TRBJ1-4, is EAQVTQNPRYLITVTGKKLTVTCSQNMNHEYMSWYRQDPGLGLRQIYYSMNVEVTDKGDVPEGYKVSRKEKRNFPLILESPSPNQTSLYFCASSSPTQGAVEKLFFGSGTQLSVL.

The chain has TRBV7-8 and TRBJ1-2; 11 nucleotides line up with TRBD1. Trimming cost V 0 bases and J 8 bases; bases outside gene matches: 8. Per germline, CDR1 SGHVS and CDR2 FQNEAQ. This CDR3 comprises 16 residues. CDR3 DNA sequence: TGTGCCAGCAGCTTAGCCCGGACAGGGGGCGCCGAGGGCTACACCTTC. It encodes CASSLARTGGAEGYTF.

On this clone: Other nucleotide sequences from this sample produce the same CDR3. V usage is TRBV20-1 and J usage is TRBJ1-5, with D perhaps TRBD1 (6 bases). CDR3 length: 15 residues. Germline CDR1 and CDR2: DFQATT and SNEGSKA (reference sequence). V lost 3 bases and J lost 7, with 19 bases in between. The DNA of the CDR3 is TGCAGTGCTAGTATCGGTAGGGGGTGGGGGCAGCCCCAGCATTTT. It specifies CSASIGRGWGQPQHF.

CDR3 in amino acids: CASTTTGVGYGYTF. The CDR3 DNA sequence: TGTGCCAGCACCACCACAGGGGTGGGGTATGGCTACACCTTC. This chain uses TRBV6-6 with TRBJ1-2; 7 nucleotides match TRBD1. With 7 bases clipped from V and 5 bases from J, the junction kept 10 bases outside the gene matches. In germline, CDR1 is MNHNY, CDR2 SVGAGI (reference sequence). The CDR3 sequence is 14 residues long.

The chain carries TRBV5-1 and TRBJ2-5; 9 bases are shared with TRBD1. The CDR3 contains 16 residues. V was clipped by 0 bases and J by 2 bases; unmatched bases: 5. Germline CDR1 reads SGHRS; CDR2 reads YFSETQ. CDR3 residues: CASSLGGQGKQETQYF. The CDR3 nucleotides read TGCGCCAGCAGCTTGGGCGGACAGGGGAAACAAGAGACCCAGTACTTC.

DNA for the CDR3: TGTGCCAGCAGTCTACAGTTGGATCAGCCCCAGCATTTT. Translating it yields CASSLQLDQPQHF. V gene TRBV12-3 or TRBV12-4 combines with J gene TRBJ1-5; D remains unclear. V shed 5 bases and J shed 5 bases, with 10 bases lying between them. The CDR3 runs to 13 residues.

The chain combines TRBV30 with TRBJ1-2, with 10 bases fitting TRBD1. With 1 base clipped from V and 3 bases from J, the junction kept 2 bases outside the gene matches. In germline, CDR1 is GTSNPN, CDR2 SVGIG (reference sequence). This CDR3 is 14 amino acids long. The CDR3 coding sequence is TGTGCCTGGAGTGAGACAGGGGGCTACTATGGCTACACCTTC. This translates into CAWSETGGYYGYTF.

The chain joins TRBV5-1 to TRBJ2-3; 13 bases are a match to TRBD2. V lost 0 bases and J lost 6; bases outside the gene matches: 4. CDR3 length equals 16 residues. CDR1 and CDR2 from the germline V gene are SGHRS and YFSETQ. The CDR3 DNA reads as TGCGCCAGCAGCTTGGAAAAGGGACTAGCGGGGGATACGCAGTATTTT. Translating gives CASSLEKGLAGDTQYF.

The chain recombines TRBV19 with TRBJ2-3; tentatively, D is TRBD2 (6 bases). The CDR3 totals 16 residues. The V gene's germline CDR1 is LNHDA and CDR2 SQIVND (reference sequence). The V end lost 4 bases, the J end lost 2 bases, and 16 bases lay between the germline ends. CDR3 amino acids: CASSNGGRENTDTQYF. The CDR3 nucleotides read TGTGCCAGTAGTAATGGGGGACGGGAGAACACAGATACGCAGTATTTT. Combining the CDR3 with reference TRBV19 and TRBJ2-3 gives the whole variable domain DGGITQSPKYLFRKEGQNVTLSCEQNLNHDAMYWYRQDPGQGLRLIYYSQIVNDFQKGDIAEGYSVSREKKESFPLTVTSAQKNPTAFYLCASSNGGRENTDTQYFGPGTRLTVL.

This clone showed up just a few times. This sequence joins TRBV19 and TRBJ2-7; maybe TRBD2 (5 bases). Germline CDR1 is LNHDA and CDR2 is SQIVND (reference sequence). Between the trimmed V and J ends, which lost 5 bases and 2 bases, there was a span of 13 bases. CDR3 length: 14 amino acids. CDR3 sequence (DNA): TGTGCCAGTAGTCGCCGGGATGCGACCTACGAGCAGTACTTC. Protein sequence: CASSRRDATYEQYF.

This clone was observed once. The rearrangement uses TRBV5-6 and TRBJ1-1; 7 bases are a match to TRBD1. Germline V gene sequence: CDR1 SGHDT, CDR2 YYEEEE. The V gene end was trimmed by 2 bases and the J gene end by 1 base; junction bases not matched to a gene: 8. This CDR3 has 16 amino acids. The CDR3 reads CASSFGFQGGNTEAFF. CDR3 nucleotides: TGTGCCAGCAGCTTTGGATTTCAGGGGGGGAACACTGAAGCTTTCTTT.

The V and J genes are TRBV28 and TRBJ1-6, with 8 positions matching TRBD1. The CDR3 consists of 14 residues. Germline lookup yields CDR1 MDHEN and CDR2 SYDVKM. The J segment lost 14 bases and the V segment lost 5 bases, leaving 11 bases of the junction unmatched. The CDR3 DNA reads TGTGCCAGCAGTCCGGACAGGGAGATTCGATCCCTCCACTTT. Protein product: CASSPDREIRSLHF. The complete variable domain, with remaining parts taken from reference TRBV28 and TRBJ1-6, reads DVKVTQSSRYLVKRTGEKVFLECVQDMDHENMFWYRQDPGLGLRLIYFSYDVKMKEKGDIPEGYSVSREKKERFSLILESASTNQTSMYLCASSPDREIRSLHFGNGTRLTVT.

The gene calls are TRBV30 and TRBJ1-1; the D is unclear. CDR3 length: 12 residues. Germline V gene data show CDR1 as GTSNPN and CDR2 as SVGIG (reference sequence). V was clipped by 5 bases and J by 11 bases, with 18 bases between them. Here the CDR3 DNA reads TGTGCCTGGCAAACTAGTACTCTGAAGGCTTTCTTT. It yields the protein CAWQTSTLKAFF.

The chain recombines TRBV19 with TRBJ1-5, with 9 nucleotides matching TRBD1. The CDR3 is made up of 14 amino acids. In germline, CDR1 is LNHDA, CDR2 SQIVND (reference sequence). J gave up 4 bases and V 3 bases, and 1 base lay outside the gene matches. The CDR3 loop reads CASSMGTGNQPQHF. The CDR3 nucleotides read TGTGCCAGTAGTATGGGGACAGGGAATCAGCCCCAGCATTTT. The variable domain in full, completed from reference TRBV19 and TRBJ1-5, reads DGGITQSPKYLFRKEGQNVTLSCEQNLNHDAMYWYRQDPGQGLRLIYYSQIVNDFQKGDIAEGYSVSREKKESFPLTVTSAQKNPTAFYLCASSMGTGNQPQHFGDGTRLSIL.

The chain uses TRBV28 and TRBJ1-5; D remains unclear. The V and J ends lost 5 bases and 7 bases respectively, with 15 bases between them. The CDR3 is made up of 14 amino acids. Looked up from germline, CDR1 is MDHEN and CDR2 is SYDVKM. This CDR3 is CASSESGFGQPQHF. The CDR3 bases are TGTGCCAGCAGTGAGTCGGGGTTTGGGCAGCCCCAGCATTTT.

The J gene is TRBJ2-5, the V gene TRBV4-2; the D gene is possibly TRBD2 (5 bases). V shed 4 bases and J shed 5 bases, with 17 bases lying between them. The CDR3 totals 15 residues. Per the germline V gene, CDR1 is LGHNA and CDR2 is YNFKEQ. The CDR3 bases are TGTGCCAGCAGCCCGAACATTCTGGGCGGGGAGACCCAGTACTTC. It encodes CASSPNILGGETQYF.

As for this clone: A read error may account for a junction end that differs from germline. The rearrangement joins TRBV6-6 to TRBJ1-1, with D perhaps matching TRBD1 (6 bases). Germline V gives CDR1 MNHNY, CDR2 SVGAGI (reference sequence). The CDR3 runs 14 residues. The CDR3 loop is CAGSDRSGTAEAFF. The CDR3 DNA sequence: TGTGCCGGCAGCGACAGGTCCGGGACCGCTGAAGCTTTCTTT.

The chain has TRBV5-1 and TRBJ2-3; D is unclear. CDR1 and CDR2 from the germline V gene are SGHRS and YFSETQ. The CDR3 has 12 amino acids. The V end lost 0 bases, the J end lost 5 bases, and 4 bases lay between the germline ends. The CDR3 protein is CASSLDLDTQYF. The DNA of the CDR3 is TGCGCCAGCAGCTTGGATCTAGATACGCAGTATTTT.

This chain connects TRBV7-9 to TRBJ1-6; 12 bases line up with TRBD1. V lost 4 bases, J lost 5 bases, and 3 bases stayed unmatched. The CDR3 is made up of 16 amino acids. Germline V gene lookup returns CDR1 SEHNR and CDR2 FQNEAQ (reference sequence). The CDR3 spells CASSSRDRGHNSPLHF. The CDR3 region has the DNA TGTGCCAGCAGCTCCAGGGACAGGGGGCATAATTCACCCCTCCACTTT.

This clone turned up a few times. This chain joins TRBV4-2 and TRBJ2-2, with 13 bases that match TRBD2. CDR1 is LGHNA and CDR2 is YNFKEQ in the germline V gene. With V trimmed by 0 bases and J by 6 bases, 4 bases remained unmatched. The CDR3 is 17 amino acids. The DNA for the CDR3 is TGTGCCAGCAGCCAAGATGGGACTAGCGGGAAACCCGGGGAGCTGTTTTTT. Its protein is CASSQDGTSGKPGELFF.

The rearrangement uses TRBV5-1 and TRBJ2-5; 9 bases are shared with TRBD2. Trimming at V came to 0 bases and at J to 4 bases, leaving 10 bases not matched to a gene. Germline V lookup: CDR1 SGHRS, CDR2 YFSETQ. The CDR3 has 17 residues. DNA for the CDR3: TGCGCCAGCAGCTTGGGGAGTCGCGGGGGGGCAGGAGAGACCCAGTACTTC. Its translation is CASSLGSRGGAGETQYF.